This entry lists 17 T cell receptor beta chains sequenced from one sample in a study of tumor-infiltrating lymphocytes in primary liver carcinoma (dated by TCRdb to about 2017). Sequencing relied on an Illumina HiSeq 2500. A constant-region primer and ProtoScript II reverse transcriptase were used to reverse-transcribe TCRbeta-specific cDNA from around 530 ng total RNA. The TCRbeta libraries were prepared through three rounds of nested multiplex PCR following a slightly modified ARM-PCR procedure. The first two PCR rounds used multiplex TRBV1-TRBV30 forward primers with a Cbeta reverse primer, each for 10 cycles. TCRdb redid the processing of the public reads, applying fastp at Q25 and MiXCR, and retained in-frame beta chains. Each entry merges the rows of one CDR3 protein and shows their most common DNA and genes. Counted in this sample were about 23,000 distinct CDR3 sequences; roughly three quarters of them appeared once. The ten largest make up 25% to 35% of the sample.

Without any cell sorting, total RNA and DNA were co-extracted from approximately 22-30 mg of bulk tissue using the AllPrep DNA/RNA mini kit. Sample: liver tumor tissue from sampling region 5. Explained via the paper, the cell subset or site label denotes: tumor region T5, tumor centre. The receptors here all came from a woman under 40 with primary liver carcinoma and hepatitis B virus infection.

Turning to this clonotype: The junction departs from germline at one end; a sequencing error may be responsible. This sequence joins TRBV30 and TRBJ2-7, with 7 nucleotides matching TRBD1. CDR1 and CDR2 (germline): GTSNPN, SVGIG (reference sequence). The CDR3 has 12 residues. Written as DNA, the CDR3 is TGTGCCTGGAATGGGACAGCGTACGAGCACTACTTC. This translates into CAWNGTAYEHYF.

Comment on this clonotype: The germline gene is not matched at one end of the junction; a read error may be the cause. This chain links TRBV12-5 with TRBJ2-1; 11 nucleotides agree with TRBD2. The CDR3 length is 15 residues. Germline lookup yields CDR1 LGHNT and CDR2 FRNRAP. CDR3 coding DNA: TGTACTAGTGGCCCATCACTAGCGGGAGCCAATGAGCAGTTCTTC. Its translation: CTSGPSLAGANEQFF.

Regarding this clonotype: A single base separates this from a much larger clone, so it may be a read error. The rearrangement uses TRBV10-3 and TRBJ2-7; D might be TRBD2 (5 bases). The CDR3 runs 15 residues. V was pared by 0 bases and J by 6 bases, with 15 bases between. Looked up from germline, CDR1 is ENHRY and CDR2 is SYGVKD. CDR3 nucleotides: TGTGCCATCAGTGAGTCTAGCGAGGGCTCTACCGAGCAGTACTTC. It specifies CAISESSEGSTEQYF.

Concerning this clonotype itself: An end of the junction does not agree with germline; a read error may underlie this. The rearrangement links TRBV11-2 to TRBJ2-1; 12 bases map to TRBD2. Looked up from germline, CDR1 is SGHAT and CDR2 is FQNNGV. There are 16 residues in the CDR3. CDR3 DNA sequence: TGTGCCAGCATGGTTGCTAGCGGGAGGGCCGGCAATGGGCAGTTCTTC. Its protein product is CASMVASGRAGNGQFF.

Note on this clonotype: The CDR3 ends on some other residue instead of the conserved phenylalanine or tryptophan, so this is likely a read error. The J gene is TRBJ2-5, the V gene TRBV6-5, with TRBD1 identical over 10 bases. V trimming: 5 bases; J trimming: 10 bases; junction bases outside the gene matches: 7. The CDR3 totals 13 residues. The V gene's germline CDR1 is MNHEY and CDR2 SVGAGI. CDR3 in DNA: TGTGCCAGCAGTATCGACAGGGGGCTGATCCAGTACCTC. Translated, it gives CASSIDRGLIQYL.

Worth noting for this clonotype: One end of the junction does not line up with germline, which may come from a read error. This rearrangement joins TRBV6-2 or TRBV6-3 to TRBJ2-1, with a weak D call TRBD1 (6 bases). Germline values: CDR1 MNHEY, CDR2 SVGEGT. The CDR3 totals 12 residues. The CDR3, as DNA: TGTGTCAGCAAGGGCAGGGGCAATAAGCACTTCTTC. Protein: CVSKGRGNKHFF.

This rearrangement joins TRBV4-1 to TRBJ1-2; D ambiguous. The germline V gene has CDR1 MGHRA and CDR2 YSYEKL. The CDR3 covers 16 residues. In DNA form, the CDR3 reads TGCGCGAACAGCCAAGGCCTGATCGGGAGGCCGGACGGCTACACCTTC. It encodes CANSQGLIGRPDGYTF.

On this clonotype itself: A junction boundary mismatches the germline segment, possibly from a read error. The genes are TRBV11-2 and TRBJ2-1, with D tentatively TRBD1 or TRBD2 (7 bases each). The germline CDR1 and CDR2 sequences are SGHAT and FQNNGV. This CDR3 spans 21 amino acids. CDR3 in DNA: TGTGCCAGTAGCTTAGAACGGGGGGCGAGGCGGGAGAGGGGGCACTACAATGAGCGGTTCTTC. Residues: CASSLERGARRERGHYNERFF.

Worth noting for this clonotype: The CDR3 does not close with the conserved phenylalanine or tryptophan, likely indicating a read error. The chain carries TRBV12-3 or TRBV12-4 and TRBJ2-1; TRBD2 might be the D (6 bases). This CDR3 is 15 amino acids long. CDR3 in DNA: TGTGCCGGCAGCCTGTCCGGGAGTAGCGGACTTGAGCAGTTCTTA. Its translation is CAGSLSGSSGLEQFL.

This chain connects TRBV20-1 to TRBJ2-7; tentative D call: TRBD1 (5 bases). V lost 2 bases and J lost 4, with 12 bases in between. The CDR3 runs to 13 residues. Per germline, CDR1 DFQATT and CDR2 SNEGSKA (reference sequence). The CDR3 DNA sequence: TGCAGTGCTAGACAGGGTAGTGGGTACGAGCAGTACTTC. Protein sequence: CSARQGSGYEQYF.

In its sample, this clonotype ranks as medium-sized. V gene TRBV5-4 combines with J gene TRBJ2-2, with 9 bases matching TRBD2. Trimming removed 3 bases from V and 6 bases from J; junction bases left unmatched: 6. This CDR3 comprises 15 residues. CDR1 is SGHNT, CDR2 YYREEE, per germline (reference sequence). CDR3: CASSSMAGGPGELFF. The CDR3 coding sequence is TGTGCCAGCAGCTCCATGGCGGGAGGGCCCGGGGAGCTGTTTTTT.

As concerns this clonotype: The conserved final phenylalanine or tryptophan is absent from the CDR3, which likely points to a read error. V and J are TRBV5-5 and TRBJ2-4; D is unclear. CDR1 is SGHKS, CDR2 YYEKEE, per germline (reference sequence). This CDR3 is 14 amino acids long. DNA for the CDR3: TGCGCCAGCAGCTTGACATGGACGGCAAACATTCAGTACTTA. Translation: CASSLTWTANIQYL.

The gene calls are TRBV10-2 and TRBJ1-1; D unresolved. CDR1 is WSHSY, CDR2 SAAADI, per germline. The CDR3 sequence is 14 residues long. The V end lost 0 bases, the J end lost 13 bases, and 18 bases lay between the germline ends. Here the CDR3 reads CASSESKAGTQHFF. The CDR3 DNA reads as TGCGCCAGCAGTGAGTCGAAGGCGGGCACTCAACATTTCTTT.

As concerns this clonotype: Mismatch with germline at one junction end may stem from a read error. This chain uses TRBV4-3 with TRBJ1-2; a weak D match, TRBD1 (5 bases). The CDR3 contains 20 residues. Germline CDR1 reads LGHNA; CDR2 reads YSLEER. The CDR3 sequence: CANSQCEGRGRTATNYGHTF. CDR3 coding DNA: TGCGCCAACAGCCAATGCGAAGGAAGGGGCAGGACCGCTACTAACTATGGCCACACCTTC.

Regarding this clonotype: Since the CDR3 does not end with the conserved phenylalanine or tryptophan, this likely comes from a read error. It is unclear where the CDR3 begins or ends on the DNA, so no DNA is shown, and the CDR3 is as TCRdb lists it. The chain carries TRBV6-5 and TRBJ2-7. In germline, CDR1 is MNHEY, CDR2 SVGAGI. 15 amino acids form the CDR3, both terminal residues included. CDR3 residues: CASSYKDSSSYERHS.

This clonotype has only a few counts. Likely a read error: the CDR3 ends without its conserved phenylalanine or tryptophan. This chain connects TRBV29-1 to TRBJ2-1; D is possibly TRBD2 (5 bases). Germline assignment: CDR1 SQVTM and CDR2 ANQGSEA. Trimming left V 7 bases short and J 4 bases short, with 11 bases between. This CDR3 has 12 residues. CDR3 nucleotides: TGCAGCGCACTAAGGGAGTACAATGAGCAGTTCCTC. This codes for CSALREYNEQFL.

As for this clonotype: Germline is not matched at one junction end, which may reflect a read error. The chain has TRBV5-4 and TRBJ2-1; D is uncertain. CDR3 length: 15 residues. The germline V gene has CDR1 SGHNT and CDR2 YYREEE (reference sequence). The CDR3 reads CASSFTGLGNNVQFF. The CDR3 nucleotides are TGTGCCAGCAGCTTCACTGGGTTGGGGAATAATGTGCAGTTCTTC.